This T cell receptor (beta chain) was documented in a study of spatial heterogeneity in lung cancer. Study background: Beta-chain sequences were consistently detected more often than alpha-chain sequences. In the raw reads, each unique TCR and UMI combination was present more than ten times on average.

As to time point: sample taken at primary tumor resection. From tumor, nontumor lung or frozen PBMC, whole RNA was taken unsorted for sequencing. Untreated early-stage non-small cell lung cancer patients, over 55 in total, were the donors. Trimming cost V 1 base and J 10 bases, with 17 bases left between them. This CDR3 comprises 15 residues. Germline values: CDR1 LGHDT, CDR2 YNNKEL (reference sequence). This clonotype rates as medium-sized. In the library, each TCR cDNA molecule bore its own unique molecular identifier. TCRdb re-called the 5' RACE reads through MiXCR, storing one row per CDR3 protein. This sample yields 15,000 to 20,000 distinct CDR3 sequences, of which 20% to 25% are seen a single time; about a fifth belongs to the top ten.

J is TRBJ2-1 and V is TRBV3-1; D ambiguous. The sequence was obtained from a female donor with early-stage non-small cell lung cancer. The specimen comprised PBMCs, sampled at surgery. The chain's CDR3 is CASSQVGGRVSEQFF. The CDR3 DNA reads TGTGCCAGCAGCCAAGTCGGCGGAAGGGTTAGCGAGCAGTTCTTC.